This T cell receptor (beta chain) was captured by sequencing in a study of blood T cell repertoires in COVID-19. The V gene end was trimmed by 4 bases and the J gene end by 10 bases; junction bases not matched to a gene: 7. The CDR3 sequence is 15 residues long. Germline V gives CDR1 LGHNA, CDR2 YNFKEQ. As originally analysed: Estimation of nucleated cell counts was performed using reference gene primer amplification. Some clones are missing from TCRdb's copy, which holds only in-frame ones; the method was immunoSEQ multiplex PCR. The V and J calls and the clone size are those of that table, but D and trimming were determined from the DNA. Of more than 150,000 clones in the sample, roughly nine tenths are singletons; the top ten hold under 2.5%.

J is TRBJ1-6 and V is TRBV4-2; 10 nucleotides match TRBD1. The sample comprised peripheral blood. The sequence derives from a woman in her 70s with acute or convalescent COVID-19. The CDR3 sequence: CASSLTGTGESPLHF. The CDR3 DNA is TGTGCCAGCAGCCTAACGGGGACAGGGGAATCACCCCTCCACTTT.